These 19 T cell receptor beta chains originate from one sample sequenced in a study of blood T cell repertoires in COVID-19. Method: immunoSEQ multiplex PCR; TCRdb's copy keeps in-frame clones and lacks some. The profile shows approximately 25,000 clones, approximately 85% of them singletons. The source material was peripheral blood. Receptors originate from a human donor in a cohort sampled during active COVID-19.

The genes are TRBV7-3 and TRBJ2-1; 9 bases are a match to TRBD2. V lost 4 bases and J lost 5; bases outside the gene matches: 9. The CDR3 is 16 amino acids. Germline V gene data show CDR1 as SGHTA and CDR2 as FQGTGA. In nucleotides, the CDR3 is TGTGCCAGCAGCTCCGAAGCGGGGGGACCCCACAATGAGCAGTTCTTC. Its protein product is CASSSEAGGPHNEQFF. The full variable domain, with the rest looked up from reference TRBV7-3 and TRBJ2-1, is GAGVSQTPSNKVTEKGKYVELRCDPISGHTALYWYRQSLGQGPEFLIYFQGTGAADDSGLPNDRFFAVRPEGSVSTLKIQRTERGDSAVYLCASSSEAGGPHNEQFFGPGTRLTVL.

The chain recombines TRBV7-6 with TRBJ2-2; 9 bases fit TRBD2. CDR3 length: 15 amino acids. Germline CDR1 SGHVS, CDR2 FNYEAQ. The ends lost 8 bases at V and 3 bases at J; junction bases unmatched: 7. The CDR3 loop reads CASGGLALDTGELFF. The CDR3 nucleotides read TGTGCCAGCGGAGGACTAGCGCTCGACACCGGGGAGCTGTTTTTT.

V and J are TRBV6-5 and TRBJ1-2, with TRBD1 matching 7 bases. The length of the CDR3 is 12 residues. Germline V lookup: CDR1 MNHEY, CDR2 SVGAGI. V trimming: 6 bases; J trimming: 7 bases; junction bases outside the gene matches: 5. The CDR3 protein is CASRQGEGGYTF. The CDR3 DNA reads as TGTGCCAGCAGGCAGGGGGAAGGTGGCTACACCTTC.

The chain carries TRBV21-1 and TRBJ2-5; the DNA was not used to check the table's D call, TRBD2. TRBV21-1 is designated a pseudogene. This CDR3 spans 9 amino acids. The CDR3 spells CAEQETQYF. CDR3 sequence (DNA): TGTGCTGAGCAAGAGACCCAGTACTTC.

The V call is TRBV27, the J call TRBJ2-5; 8 bases match TRBD1. Losses at the gene ends were 7 bases for V and 4 bases for J; bases not matched to a gene: 5. Germline assignment: CDR1 MNHEY and CDR2 SMNVEV (reference sequence). The CDR3 runs to 13 residues. The CDR3 sequence: CASTAQGGETQYF. The CDR3 region has the DNA TGTGCCAGCACCGCACAGGGGGGAGAGACCCAGTACTTC.

This clone appeared a single time. This chain connects TRBV7-9 to TRBJ2-2, with D possibly TRBD2 on 6 matching bases. Germline V gene sequence: CDR1 SEHNR, CDR2 FQNEAQ (reference sequence). CDR3 size: 14 residues. V lost 8 bases and J lost 6, with 16 bases in between. DNA for the CDR3: TGTGCCAGCGGCGGGCGGGGAGATGCCGGGGAGCTGTTTTTT. This gives the protein CASGGRGDAGELFF.

This clone was detected only once. V is TRBV11-3 and J is TRBJ2-3; the match to TRBD2 covers 8 bases. The CDR3 is 18 amino acids. The ends lost 0 bases at V and 2 bases at J; junction bases unmatched: 10. CDR1 and CDR2 (germline): SGHNT, YENEEA. As DNA, the CDR3 is TGTGCCAGCAGCTTAGATCCTTTCACTAGCGGCTACACAGATACGCAGTATTTT. The encoded protein is CASSLDPFTSGYTDTQYF.

The gene calls are TRBV24-1 and TRBJ2-5, with 8 nucleotides matching TRBD2. J lost 2 bases, V lost 8 bases, and 9 bases had no gene match. The CDR3 sequence is 15 residues long. Germline CDR1 is KGHDR and CDR2 is SFDVKD. CDR3 sequence reads: CATTTASGRQETQYF. CDR3 nucleotide sequence: TGTGCCACCACCACGGCTAGCGGGCGGCAAGAGACCCAGTACTTC.

The CDR3 is CASSRVTGGDEKLFF. Here the CDR3 DNA reads TGTGCCAGCTCACGAGTGACCGGGGGGGATGAAAAACTGTTTTTT. V gene TRBV18 combines with J gene TRBJ1-4; D might be TRBD1 (5 bases). Germline V gene sequence: CDR1 KGHSH, CDR2 LQKENI. V gave up 4 bases and J gave up 6 bases, with 15 bases separating them. The CDR3 has 15 residues.

The chain uses TRBV4-3 and TRBJ2-3; possible D gene TRBD1, 7 bases. CDR3 length equals 15 residues. The V gene lost 3 bases and the J gene lost 3 bases, with 13 bases spanning the gap. Germline V gene lookup returns CDR1 LGHNA and CDR2 YSLEER. As DNA, the CDR3 is TGCGCCAGCAGCCATACGACAGGGAGGACAGATACGCAGTATTTT. Residues: CASSHTTGRTDTQYF.

A note on this clone: Other DNA sequences in the same sample also yield this CDR3. The chain links TRBV18 to TRBJ2-7; 7 nucleotides match TRBD1. Germline loops: CDR1 KGHSH, CDR2 LQKENI. With V trimmed by 3 bases and J by 7 bases, 3 bases remained unmatched. The CDR3 extends over 12 amino acids. The CDR3 sequence is CASSPGTVEQYF. CDR3 nucleotide sequence: TGTGCCAGCTCACCCGGGACAGTTGAGCAGTACTTC. Based on the CDR3 plus reference TRBV18 and TRBJ2-7, the full variable domain is NAGVMQNPRHLVRRRGQEARLRCSPMKGHSHVYWYRQLPEEGLKFMVYLQKENIIDESGMPKERFSAEFPKEGPSILRIQQVVRGDSAAYFCASSPGTVEQYFGPGTRLTVT.

The chain is built from TRBV6-2 or TRBV6-3 and TRBJ2-7; 7 positions agree with TRBD1. V trimming: 2 bases; J trimming: 2 bases; junction bases outside the gene matches: 3. The CDR3 covers 14 residues. Germline CDR1 and CDR2: MNHEY and SVGEGT. For the CDR3, the DNA is TGTGCCAGCAGTTACGGACAGGCCGCCTACGAGCAGTACTTC. Encoded protein: CASSYGQAAYEQYF.

J is TRBJ1-6 and V is TRBV5-1; D remains unclear. CDR3 length: 15 residues. Per germline, CDR1 SGHRS and CDR2 YFSETQ. V gave up 0 bases and J gave up 10 bases, with 14 bases separating them. Here the CDR3 reads CASSLADPTGSPLHF. DNA of the CDR3: TGCGCCAGCAGCTTGGCCGACCCGACGGGATCACCCCTCCACTTT.

The rearrangement uses TRBV9 and TRBJ2-3; 16 bases map to TRBD2. The CDR3 is 18 amino acids. The germline V gene has CDR1 SGDLS and CDR2 YYNGEE. Trimming took 2 bases from V and 3 from J; bases not matched to a gene: 6. CDR3 loop: CASSVEGLAGGSTDTQYF. DNA for the CDR3: TGTGCCAGCAGCGTGGAGGGACTAGCGGGGGGGTCGACAGATACGCAGTATTTT.

The chain carries TRBV6-4 and TRBJ1-2, with 9 positions matching TRBD1. Germline CDR1 MRHNA, CDR2 SNTAGT. The CDR3 consists of 15 residues. V was clipped by 4 bases and J by 2 bases; unmatched bases: 5. CDR3 protein: CASSVSGQGNYGYTF. CDR3 bases: TGTGCCAGCAGTGTTTCCGGACAGGGGAACTATGGCTACACCTTC.

V gene TRBV7-6 combines with J gene TRBJ2-3; tentatively, D is TRBD2 (6 bases). From germline, CDR1 is SGHVS and CDR2 FNYEAQ. V gave up 10 bases and J gave up 2 bases, with 13 bases separating them. This CDR3 is built from 13 residues. CDR3 residues: CATGAGNTDTQYF. CDR3 nucleotides: TGTGCCACTGGGGCGGGGAACACAGATACGCAGTATTTT.

This clone appeared a single time. The V gene is TRBV6-5, the J gene TRBJ2-2, with TRBD1 matching 8 bases. Germline V gives CDR1 MNHEY, CDR2 SVGAGI. The V gene end was trimmed by 7 bases and the J gene end by 1 base; junction bases not matched to a gene: 5. This CDR3 region has 15 residues. The CDR3 bases are TGTGCCAGCACCCCTGGGACAGGGAACACCGGGGAGCTGTTTTTT. It is translated as CASTPGTGNTGELFF.

This chain links TRBV21-1 with TRBJ2-5; the D call of TRBD2 is as the table states it, not checked on the DNA. TRBV21-1 counts as a pseudogene. This CDR3 has 17 amino acids. The CDR3 DNA sequence: TGTGCCAGCAGCCAAAGGGGGGGTTTTGCCCTTAAAGAGACCCAGTACTTC. Translated: CASSQRGGFALKETQYF.

The chain is built from TRBV6-4 and TRBJ2-1; 9 nucleotides line up with TRBD2. V dropped 6 bases and J dropped 15; count of bases not matched to a gene: 12. The length of the CDR3 is 13 residues. Germline V gene sequence: CDR1 MRHNA, CDR2 SNTAGT. The DNA of the CDR3 is TGTGCCAGCAGCATAGCGGGGGAGACCCGTCGGTTCTTC. This codes for CASSIAGETRRFF.